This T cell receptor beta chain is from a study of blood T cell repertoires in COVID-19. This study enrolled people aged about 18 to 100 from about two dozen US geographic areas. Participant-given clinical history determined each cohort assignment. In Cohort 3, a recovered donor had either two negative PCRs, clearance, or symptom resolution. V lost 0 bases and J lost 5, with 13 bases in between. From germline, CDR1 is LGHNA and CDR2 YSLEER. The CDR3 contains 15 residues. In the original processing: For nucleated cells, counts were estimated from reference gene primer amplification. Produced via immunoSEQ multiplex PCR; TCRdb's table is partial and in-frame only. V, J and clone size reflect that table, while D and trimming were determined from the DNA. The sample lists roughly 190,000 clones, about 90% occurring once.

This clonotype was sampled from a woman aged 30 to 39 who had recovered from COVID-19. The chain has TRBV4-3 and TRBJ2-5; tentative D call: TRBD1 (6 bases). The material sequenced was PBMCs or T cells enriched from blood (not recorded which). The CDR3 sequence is CASSQDRQGLETQYF. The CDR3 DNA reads TGCGCCAGCAGCCAAGATAGGCAGGGGCTGGAGACCCAGTACTTC.